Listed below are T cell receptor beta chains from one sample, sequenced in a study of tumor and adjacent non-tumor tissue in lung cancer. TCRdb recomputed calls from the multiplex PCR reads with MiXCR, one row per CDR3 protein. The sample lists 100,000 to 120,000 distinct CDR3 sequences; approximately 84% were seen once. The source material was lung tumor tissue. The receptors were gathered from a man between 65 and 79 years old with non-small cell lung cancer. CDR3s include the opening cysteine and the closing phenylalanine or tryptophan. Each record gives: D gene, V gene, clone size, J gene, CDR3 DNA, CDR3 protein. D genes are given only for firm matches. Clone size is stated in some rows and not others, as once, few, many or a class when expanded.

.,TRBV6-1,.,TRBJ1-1,TGTACCAGCACCGAAGGTAGGCGGCACACTAAAGCTTTCTTT,CTSTEGRRHTKAFF
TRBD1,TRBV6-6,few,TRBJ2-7,TGTGCCAACAAAAGAACAGGGACAGCATCCTACGAGCAGTACTTC,CANKRTGTASYEQYF
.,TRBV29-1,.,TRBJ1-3,TGCAGCGTTGAAAATGTCTCTGGAAACACCATATATTTT,CSVENVSGNTIYF
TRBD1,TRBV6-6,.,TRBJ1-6,TGTGCCAGCATACATTCGACAGGGGGTCCGAGCTCCTATAATTCACCCCTCCACTTT,CASIHSTGGPSSYNSPLHF
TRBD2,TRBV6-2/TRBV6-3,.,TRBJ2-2,TGTGCCAGCAGTCTAGGACTAGCGAGGGTATCCGGGGAGCTGCTTTTT,CASSLGLARVSGELLF
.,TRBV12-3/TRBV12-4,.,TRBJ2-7,TGTGCCAACAGTATCTCGGCAGGAAGACCCTACGAGCAGTACTTC,CANSISAGRPYEQYF
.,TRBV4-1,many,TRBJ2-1,TGCGCCAGCAGCTCGGGACTTTACAATGAGCAGTTCTTC,CASSSGLYNEQFF
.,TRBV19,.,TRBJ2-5,TGTGCCAGTAGTACTAATCTGGGTTGGGAGACCCACTACTTC,CASSTNLGWETHYF
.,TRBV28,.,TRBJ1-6,TGTGCCAGCAGTTTATATCAGGGTCGGAATTCAGCCCTCCACTTT,CASSLYQGRNSALHF
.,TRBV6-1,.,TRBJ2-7,TGTGCCAGCAGTGAAGCACAGGGATCAAGGGGCCAGTACTTC,CASSEAQGSRGQYF
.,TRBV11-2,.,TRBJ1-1,TGTGCCAGTAGCTTAGCGGAGATGGGGATGAGCACTGAAGTTTTCTTT,CASSLAEMGMSTEVFF
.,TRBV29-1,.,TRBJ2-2,TGCAACGGACGCGACGCCTGGGAGCTGTTTTTT,CNGRDAWELFF
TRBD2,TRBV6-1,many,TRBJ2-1,TGTGCCAGCAGGCGGGGGGGGGGCCTCAATGAGCAGTTCTTC,CASRRGGGLNEQFF
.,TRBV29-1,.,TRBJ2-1,TGTAGCATTGAAGCGACTAAGGGCGATGAGCAGTTCTTC,CSIEATKGDEQFF
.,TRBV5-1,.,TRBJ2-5,TGCGCCAGCAGCTTGGAGGATCTGGCCGTTGTGGAGACCCAGTACTTC,CASSLEDLAVVETQYF
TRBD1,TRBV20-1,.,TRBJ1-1,TGCACTGCACTGGGACAGAAAAACACTGAAGCTTTCTTT,CTALGQKNTEAFF
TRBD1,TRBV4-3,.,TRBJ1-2,TGCCCCAGCAGCCAAGACCTCAGGACAGGACGCAACACCTTC,CPSSQDLRTGRNTF
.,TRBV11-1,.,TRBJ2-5,TGTGCCAGCAGCCTGTGTAGAACTAATCAAGAGATCCAGTACTTC,CASSLCRTNQEIQYF
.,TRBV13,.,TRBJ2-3,TGTGTCAGCAAGGGCGGAGGCACAGATACGCAGTATTTT,CVSKGGGTDTQYF
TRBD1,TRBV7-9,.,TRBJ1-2,TGTGCCAGCACTCTGCTTGGGACAGACTATTGCTACACCTTC,CASTLLGTDYCYTF
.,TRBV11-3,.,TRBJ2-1,TGTGCCAGCAGCATAGATCCCACGGGGGGCAGGGCTAAGCAGTTCTTC,CASSIDPTGGRAKQFF
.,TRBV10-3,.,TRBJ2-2,TGTGCCATCGTTACAGAGGCGAGTTACACCGGGGAGCTGTTTTTT,CAIVTEASYTGELFF
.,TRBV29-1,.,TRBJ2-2,TGCAGCGCTGACGTAACGGGGAGCACCAGGGAGCTGTTTTTT,CSADVTGSTRELFF
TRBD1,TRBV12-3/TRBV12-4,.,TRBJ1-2,TGTGCCAGCTGTTTATTGACAGGGTTTGGCTATGACTACATCTTC,CASCLLTGFGYDYIF
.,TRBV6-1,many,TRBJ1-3,TGTGCCAGCGGCTCCAGGATAACATCTGGAAACACCATATATTTT,CASGSRITSGNTIYF
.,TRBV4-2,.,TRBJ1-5,TGTGCCAGCAGCCAGGCTGACAGTAGTCAGCCGCAGCAATTT,CASSQADSSQPQQF
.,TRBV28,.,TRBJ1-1,TGTGCCAGCAGTTTTGAAAGGATAGGGGGTCTAACTTTCTTT,CASSFERIGGLTFF
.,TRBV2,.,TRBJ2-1,TGTGCCAGCAATGGCGACTATGTCTCCAATGAGCAGTTCTTC,CASNGDYVSNEQFF
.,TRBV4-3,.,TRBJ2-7,TGCGCCAGCAACCAAGGGACTCACTCCTACGAGCAGTACTTC,CASNQGTHSYEQYF
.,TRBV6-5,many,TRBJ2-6,TGTGCCAGCAGTAAGCTCGAGTTCCGTGGGGTGGTGGGGGCCAACGTCCTGACTTTC,CASSKLEFRGVVGANVLTF
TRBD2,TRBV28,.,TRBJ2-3,TGTGCCAGCAGTTTAGGGGCAGCGGGAGATATGCAGTTTTTT,CASSLGAAGDMQFF
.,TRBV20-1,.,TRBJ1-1,TGTAGTGCTAGAGGTCCTCAAGTGAACACTGAAGTTTTCTTT,CSARGPQVNTEVFF
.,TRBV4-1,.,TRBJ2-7,TGCGCCAGTAGCCAGCCTCTCGACGGCTACGAGCAGTACTTC,CASSQPLDGYEQYF
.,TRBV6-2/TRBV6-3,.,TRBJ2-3,TGTGCCACAACGGTATCCAGAGGTGTTAACACAGATACGCAGTATTTT,CATTVSRGVNTDTQYF
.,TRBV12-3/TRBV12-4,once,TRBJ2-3,TGTGCCAGCAGTTTCTGCGGAGGCTGGACAGATATGCAGTATTTT,CASSFCGGWTDMQYF
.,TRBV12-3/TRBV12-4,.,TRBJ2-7,TGTGTCAGCAGCCTTCTGCTCGGACATAAATCTTCAATGGAGCAGTACTTC,CVSSLLLGHKSSMEQYF
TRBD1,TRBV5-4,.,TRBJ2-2,TGTGCCAGCAGCTTACGGCCAGGGACAGGGACCCCCGGAGCTGTTTTT,CASSLRPGTGTPGAVF
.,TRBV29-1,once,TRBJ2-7,TGCAGCGCATGGGGGACGAACCCCGTGCAGCACTTC,CSAWGTNPVQHF
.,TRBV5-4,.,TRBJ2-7,TGTGCCAGCAGCTTGGACGGACAAGCCTACGAGCAGTGCTTC,CASSLDGQAYEQCF
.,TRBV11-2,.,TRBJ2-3,TGTGCTAGCACACGTGGGGAAGTAAGCACAGATACGCAGTATTTT,CASTRGEVSTDTQYF
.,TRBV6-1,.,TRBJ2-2,TGTGACAGCAGATCCCATGAGGGAAGCACCGGGGAGTTGTTTTTT,CDSRSHEGSTGELFF
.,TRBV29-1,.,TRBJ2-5,TGCAGCGTGGCCGACAAGTTTCAGGAGACCCAGTACTTC,CSVADKFQETQYF